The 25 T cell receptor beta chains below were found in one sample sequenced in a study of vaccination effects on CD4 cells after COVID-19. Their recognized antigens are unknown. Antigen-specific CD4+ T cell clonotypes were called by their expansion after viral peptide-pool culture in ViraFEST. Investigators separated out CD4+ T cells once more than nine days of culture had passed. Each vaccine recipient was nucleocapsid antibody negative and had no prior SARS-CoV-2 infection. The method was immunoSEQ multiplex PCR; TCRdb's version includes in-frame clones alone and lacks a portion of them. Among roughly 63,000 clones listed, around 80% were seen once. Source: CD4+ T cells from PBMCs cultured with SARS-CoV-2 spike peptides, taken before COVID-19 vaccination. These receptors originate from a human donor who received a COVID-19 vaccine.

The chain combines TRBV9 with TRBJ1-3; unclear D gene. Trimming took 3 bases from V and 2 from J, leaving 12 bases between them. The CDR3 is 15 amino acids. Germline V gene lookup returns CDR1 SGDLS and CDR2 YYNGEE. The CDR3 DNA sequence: TGTGCCAGCAGCGACCAGGTTGTTCCTGGAAACACCATATATTTT. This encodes CASSDQVVPGNTIYF.

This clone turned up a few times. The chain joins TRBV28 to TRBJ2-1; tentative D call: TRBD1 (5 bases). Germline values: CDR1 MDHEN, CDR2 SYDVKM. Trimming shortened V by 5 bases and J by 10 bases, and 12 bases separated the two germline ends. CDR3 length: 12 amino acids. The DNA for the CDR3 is TGTGCCAGCAGTAGTCAGGGTCGGGAGCAGTTCTTC. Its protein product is CASSSQGREQFF.

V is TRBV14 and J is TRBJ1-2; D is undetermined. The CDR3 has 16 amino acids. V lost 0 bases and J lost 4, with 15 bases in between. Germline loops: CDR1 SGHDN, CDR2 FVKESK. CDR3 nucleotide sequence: TGTGCCAGCAGCCAAGATCCGACGGGCCGGGGCTATGGCTACACCTTC. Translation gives CASSQDPTGRGYGYTF.

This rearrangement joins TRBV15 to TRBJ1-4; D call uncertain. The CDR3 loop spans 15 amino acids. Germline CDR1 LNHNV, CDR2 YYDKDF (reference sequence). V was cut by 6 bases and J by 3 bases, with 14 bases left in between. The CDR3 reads CATSPSPISNEKLFF. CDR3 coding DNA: TGTGCCACCAGTCCTTCTCCTATCTCTAATGAAAAACTGTTTTTT.

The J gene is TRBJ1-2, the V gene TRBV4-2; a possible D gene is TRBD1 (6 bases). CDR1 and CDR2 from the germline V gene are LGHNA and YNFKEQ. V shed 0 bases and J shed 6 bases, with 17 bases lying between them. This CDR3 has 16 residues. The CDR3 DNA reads TGTGCCAGCAGCCAAGAAGGGGGGTCTACACAGAATGGCTACACCTTC. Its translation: CASSQEGGSTQNGYTF.

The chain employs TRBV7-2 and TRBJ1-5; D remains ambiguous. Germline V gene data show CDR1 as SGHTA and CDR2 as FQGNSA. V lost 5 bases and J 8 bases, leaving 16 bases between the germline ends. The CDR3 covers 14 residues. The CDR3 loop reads CASSRAPGEEPQHF. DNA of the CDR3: TGTGCCAGCAGCCGGGCCCCGGGTGAGGAGCCCCAGCATTTT.

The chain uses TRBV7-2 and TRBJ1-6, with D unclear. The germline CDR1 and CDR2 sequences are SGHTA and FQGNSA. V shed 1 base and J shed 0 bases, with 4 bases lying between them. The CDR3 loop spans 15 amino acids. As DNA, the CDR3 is TGTGCCAGCAGCTTAGAAGGCTCCTATAATTCACCCCTCCACTTT. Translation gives CASSLEGSYNSPLHF.

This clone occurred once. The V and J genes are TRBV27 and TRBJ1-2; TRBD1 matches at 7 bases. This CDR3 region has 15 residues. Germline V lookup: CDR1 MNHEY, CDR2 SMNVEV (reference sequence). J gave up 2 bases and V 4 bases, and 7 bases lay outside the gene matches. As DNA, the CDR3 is TGTGCCAGCAGTTATCGACAGGGTATAAACTATGGCTACACCTTC. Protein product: CASSYRQGINYGYTF.

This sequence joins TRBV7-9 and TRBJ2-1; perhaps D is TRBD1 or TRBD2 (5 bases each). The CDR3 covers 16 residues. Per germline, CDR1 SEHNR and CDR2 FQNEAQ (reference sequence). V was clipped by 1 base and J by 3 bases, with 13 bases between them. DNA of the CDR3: TGTGCCAGCAGCTTAGAGCCGGGGCCTATCTACAATGAGCAGTTCTTC. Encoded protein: CASSLEPGPIYNEQFF.

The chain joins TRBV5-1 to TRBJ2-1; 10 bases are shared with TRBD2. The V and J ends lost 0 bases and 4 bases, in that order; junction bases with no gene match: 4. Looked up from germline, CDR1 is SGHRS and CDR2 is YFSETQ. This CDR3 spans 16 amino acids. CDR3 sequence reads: CASSLVSGGRYNEQFF. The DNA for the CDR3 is TGCGCCAGCAGCTTGGTTAGCGGGGGGAGATACAATGAGCAGTTCTTC.

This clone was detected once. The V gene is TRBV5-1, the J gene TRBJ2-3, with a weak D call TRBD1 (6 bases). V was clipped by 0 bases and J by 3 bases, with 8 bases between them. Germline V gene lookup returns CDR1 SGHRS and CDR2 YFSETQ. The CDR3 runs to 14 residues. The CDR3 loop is CASSLDRVTDTQYF. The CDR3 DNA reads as TGCGCCAGCAGCTTGGACAGGGTAACAGATACGCAGTATTTT.

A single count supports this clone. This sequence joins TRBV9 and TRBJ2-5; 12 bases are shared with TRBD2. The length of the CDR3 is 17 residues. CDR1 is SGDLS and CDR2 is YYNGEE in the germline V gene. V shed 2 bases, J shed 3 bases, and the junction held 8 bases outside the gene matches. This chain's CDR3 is CASSVGLLAGGEETQYF. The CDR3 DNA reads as TGTGCCAGCAGCGTTGGCCTTCTAGCGGGGGGGGAAGAGACCCAGTACTTC.

Here the CDR3 reads CASSLGGLTEAFF. Written as DNA, the CDR3 is TGTGCCAGCAGCTTGGGGGGGCTCACTGAAGCTTTCTTT. The gene calls are TRBV11-3 and TRBJ1-1; maybe TRBD1 (6 bases). Deletions cut 3 bases from V and 4 bases from J, with 9 bases between. Germline loops: CDR1 SGHNT, CDR2 YENEEA. This CDR3 has 13 residues.

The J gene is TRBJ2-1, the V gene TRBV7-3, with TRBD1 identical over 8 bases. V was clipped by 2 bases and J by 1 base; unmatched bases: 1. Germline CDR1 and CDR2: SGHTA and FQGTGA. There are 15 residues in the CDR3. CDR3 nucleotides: TGTGCCAGCAGCTTAGGACAGGGATCCTACAATGAGCAGTTCTTC. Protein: CASSLGQGSYNEQFF.

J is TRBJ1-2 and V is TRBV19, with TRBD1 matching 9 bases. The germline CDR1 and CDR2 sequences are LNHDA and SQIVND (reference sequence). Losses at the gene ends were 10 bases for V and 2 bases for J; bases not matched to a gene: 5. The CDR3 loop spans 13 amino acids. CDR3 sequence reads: CAIRGQGNYGYTF. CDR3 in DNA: TGTGCCATCAGGGGACAGGGAAACTATGGCTACACCTTC.

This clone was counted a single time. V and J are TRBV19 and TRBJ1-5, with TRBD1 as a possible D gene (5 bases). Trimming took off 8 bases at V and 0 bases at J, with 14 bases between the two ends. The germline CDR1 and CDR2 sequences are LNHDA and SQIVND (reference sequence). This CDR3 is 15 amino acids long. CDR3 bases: TGTGCCAGTCGGGGCCTCCCTAATAGCAATCAGCCCCAGCATTTT. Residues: CASRGLPNSNQPQHF.

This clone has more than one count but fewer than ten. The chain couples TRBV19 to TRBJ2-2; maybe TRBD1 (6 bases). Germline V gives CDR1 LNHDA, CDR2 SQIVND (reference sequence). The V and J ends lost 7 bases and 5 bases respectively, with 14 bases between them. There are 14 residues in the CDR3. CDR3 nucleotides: TGTGCCAGTATCCGGACAGCCGGGACCGGGGAGCTGTTTTTT. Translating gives CASIRTAGTGELFF.

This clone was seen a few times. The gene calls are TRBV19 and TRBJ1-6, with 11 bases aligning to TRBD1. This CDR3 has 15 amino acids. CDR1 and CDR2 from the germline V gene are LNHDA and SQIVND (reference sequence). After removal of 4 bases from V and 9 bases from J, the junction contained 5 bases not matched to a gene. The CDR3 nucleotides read TGTGCCAGTAGTAGAGGGACAGGGGGGAGTTCACCCCTCCACTTT. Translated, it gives CASSRGTGGSSPLHF.

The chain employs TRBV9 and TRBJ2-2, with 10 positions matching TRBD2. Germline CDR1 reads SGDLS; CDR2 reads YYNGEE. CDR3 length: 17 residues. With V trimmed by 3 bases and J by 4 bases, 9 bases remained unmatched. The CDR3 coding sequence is TGTGCCAGCAGCGCCTCCTCACTAGCGGGGATCACCGGGGAGCTGTTTTTT. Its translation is CASSASSLAGITGELFF.

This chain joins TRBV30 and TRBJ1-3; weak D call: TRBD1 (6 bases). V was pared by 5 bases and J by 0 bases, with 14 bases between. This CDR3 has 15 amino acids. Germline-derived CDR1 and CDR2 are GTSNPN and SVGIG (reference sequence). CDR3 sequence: CAWARQVISGNTIYF. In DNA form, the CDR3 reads TGTGCCTGGGCTAGACAGGTGATCTCTGGAAACACCATATATTTT.

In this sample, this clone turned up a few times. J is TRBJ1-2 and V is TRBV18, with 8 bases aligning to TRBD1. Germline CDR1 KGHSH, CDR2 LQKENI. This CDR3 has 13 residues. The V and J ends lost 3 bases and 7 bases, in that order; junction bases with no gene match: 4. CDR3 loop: CASSPDRERGYTF. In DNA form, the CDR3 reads TGTGCCAGCTCACCGGACAGGGAGCGTGGCTACACCTTC. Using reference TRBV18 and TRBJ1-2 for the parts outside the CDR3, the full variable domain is NAGVMQNPRHLVRRRGQEARLRCSPMKGHSHVYWYRQLPEEGLKFMVYLQKENIIDESGMPKERFSAEFPKEGPSILRIQQVVRGDSAAYFCASSPDRERGYTFGSGTRLTVV.

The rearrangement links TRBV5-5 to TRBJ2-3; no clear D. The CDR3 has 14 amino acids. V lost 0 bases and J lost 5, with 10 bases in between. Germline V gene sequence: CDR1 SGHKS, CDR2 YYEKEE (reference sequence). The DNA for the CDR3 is TGTGCCAGCAGCTTGGGGTTGCCGAGAGATACGCAGTATTTT. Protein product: CASSLGLPRDTQYF. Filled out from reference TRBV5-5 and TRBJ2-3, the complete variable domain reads DAGVTQSPTHLIKTRGQQVTLRCSPISGHKSVSWYQQVLGQGPQFIFQYYEKEERGRGNFPDRFSARQFPNYSSELNVNALLLGDSALYLCASSLGLPRDTQYFGPGTRLTVL.

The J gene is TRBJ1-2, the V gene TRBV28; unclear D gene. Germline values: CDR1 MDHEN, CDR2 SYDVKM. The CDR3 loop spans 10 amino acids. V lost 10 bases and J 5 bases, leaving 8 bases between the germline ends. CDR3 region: CAIKGYGYTF. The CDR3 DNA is TGTGCCATCAAAGGATATGGCTACACCTTC.

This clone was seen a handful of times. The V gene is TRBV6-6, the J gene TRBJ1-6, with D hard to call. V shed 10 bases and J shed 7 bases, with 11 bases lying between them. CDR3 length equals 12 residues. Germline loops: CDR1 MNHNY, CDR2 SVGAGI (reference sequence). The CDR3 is CATRRWNSPLHF. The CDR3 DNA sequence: TGTGCCACCCGTCGGTGGAATTCACCCCTCCACTTT.

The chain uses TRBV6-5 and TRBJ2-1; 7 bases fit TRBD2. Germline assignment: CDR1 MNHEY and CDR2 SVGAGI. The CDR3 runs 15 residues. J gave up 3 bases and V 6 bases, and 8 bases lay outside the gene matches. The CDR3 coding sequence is TGTGCCAGCAGGACCTCCCGGGGGGACTACAATGAGCAGTTCTTC. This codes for CASRTSRGDYNEQFF.